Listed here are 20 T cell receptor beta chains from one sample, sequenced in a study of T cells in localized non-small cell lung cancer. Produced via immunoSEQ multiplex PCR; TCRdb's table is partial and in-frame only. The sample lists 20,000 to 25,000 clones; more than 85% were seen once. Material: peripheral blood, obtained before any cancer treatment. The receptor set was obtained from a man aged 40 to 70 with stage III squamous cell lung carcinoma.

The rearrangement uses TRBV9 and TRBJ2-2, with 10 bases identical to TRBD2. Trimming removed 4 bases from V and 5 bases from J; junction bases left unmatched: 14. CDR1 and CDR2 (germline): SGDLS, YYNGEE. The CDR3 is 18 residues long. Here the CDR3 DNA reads TGTGCCAGCAGCTTATTAGCGGGGGGCCTTGGTGGGACCGGGGAGCTGTTTTTT. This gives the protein CASSLLAGGLGGTGELFF.

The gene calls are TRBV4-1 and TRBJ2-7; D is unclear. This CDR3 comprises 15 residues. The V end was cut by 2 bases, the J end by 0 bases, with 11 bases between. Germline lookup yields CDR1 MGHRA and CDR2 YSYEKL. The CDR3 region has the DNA TGCGCCAGCAGCCAACAACAAGCATTCTCCTACGAGCAGTACTTC. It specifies CASSQQQAFSYEQYF.

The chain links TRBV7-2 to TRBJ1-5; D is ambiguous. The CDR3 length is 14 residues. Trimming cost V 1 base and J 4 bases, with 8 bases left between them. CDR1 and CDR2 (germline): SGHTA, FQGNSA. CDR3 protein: CASSLGAWNQPQHF. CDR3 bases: TGTGCCAGCAGCTTAGGTGCATGGAATCAGCCCCAGCATTTT.

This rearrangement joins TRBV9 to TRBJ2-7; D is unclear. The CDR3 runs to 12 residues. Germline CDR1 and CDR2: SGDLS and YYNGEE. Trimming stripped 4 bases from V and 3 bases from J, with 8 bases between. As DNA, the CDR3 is TGTGCCAGCAGCCGGGTCGACTACGAGCAGTACTTC. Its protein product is CASSRVDYEQYF.

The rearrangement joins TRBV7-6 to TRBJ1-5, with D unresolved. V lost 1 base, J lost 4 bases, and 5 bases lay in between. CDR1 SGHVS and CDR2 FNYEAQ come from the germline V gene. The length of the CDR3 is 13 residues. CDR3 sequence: CASSLGRNQPQHF. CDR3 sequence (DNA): TGTGCCAGCAGCTTAGGCCGTAATCAGCCCCAGCATTTT.

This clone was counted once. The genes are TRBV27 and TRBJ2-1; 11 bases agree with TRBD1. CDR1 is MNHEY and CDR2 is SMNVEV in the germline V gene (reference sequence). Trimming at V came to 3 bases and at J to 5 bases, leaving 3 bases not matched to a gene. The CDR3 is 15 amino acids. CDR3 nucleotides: TGTGCCAGCAGTTTTTGGACAGGGGGCCACAATGAGCAGTTCTTC. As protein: CASSFWTGGHNEQFF.

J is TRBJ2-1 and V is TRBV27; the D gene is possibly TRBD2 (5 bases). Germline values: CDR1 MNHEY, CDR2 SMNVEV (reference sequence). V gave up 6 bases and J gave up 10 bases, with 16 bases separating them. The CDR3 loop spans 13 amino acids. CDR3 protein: CASRATTLGEQFF. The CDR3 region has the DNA TGTGCCAGCAGGGCGACTACGCTTGGAGAGCAGTTCTTC.

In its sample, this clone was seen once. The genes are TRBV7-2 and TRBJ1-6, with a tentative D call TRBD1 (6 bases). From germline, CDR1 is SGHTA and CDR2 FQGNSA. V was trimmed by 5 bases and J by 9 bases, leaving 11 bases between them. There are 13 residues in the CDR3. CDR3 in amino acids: CASSIQGSSPLHF. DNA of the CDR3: TGTGCCAGCAGCATACAGGGAAGTTCACCCCTCCACTTT.

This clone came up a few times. The CDR3 region is CASSSSGGRETQYF. The CDR3 DNA reads as TGTGCCAGCAGCTCCTCCGGAGGGCGGGAGACCCAGTACTTC. The chain employs TRBV7-2 and TRBJ2-5, with D possibly TRBD2 on 6 matching bases. The CDR3 has 14 residues. In germline, CDR1 is SGHTA, CDR2 FQGNSA. The V end was cut by 4 bases, the J end by 5 bases, with 14 bases between.

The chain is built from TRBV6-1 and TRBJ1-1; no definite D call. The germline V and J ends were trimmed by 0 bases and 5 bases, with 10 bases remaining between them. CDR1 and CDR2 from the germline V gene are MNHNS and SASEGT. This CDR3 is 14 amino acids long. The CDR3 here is CASSEALGKTEAFF. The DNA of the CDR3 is TGTGCCAGCAGTGAAGCGTTGGGGAAAACTGAAGCTTTCTTT.

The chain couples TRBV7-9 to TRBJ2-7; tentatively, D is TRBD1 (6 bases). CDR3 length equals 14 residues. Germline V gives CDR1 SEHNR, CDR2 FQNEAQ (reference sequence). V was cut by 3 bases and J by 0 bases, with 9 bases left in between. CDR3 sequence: CASSFQGGSYEQYF. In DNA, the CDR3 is TGTGCCAGCAGCTTCCAAGGGGGCTCCTACGAGCAGTACTTC. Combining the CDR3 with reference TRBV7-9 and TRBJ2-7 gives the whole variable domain DTGVSQNPRHKITKRGQNVTFRCDPISEHNRLYWYRQTLGQGPEFLTYFQNEAQLEKSRLLSDRFSAERPKGSFSTLEIQRTEQGDSAMYLCASSFQGGSYEQYFGPGTRLTVT.

CDR3 DNA: TGTGCCAGCAGCTTGGATTCGGGGATCCGGGAGCAGTTCTTC. Translated: CASSLDSGIREQFF. The rearrangement links TRBV5-6 to TRBJ2-1, with a tentative D call TRBD2 (5 bases). Per germline, CDR1 SGHDT and CDR2 YYEEEE. V was cut by 0 bases and J by 10 bases, with 14 bases left in between. CDR3 length: 14 residues. The full variable domain, completed using reference TRBV5-6 and TRBJ2-1, is DAGVTQSPTHLIKTRGQQVTLRCSPKSGHDTVSWYQQALGQGPQFIFQYYEEEERQRGNFPDRFSGHQFPNYSSELNVNALLLGDSALYLCASSLDSGIREQFFGPGTRLTVL.

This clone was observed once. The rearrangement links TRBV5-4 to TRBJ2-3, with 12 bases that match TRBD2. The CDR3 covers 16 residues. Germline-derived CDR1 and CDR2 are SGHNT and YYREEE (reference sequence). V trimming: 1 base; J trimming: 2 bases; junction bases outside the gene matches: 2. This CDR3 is CASSLLAGGNTDTQYF. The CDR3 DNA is TGTGCCAGCAGCTTGCTAGCGGGGGGGAACACAGATACGCAGTATTTT.

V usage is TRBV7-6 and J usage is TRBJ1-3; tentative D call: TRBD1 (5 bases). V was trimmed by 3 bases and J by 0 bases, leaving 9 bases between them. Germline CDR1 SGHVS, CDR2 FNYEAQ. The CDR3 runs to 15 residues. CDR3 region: CASSLGTISGNTIYF. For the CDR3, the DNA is TGTGCCAGCAGCTTGGGGACCATCTCTGGAAACACCATATATTTT.

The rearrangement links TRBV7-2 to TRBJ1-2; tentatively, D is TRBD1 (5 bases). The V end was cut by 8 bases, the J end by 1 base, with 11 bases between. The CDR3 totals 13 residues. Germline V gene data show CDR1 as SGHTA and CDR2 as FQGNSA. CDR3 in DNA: TGTGCCAGCCAACGGGGGTTTAACTATGGCTACACCTTC. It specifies CASQRGFNYGYTF.

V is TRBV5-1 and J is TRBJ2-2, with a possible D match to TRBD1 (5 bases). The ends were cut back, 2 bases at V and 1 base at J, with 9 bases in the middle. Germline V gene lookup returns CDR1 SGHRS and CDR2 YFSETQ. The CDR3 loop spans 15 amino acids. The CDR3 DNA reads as TGCGCCAGCAGCTTACCTCAGGGGAACACCGGGGAGCTGTTTTTT. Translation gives CASSLPQGNTGELFF.

CDR3 nucleotide sequence: TGTGCCAGTAGGCCAAGGACAGGTCAGGACACAGATACGCAGTATTTT. Translating it yields CASRPRTGQDTDTQYF. J is TRBJ2-3 and V is TRBV19; 7 nucleotides agree with TRBD1. Germline CDR1 and CDR2: LNHDA and SQIVND (reference sequence). This CDR3 contains 16 residues. Trimming at V came to 6 bases and at J to 2 bases, leaving 11 bases not matched to a gene.

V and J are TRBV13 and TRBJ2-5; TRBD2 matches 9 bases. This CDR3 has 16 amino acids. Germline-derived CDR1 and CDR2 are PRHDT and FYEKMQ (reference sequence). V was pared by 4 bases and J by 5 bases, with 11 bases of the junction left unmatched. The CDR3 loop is CASSSETSGAGETQYF. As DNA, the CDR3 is TGTGCCAGCAGCTCGGAGACTAGCGGAGCAGGGGAGACCCAGTACTTC. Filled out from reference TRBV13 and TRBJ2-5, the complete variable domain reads AAGVIQSPRHLIKEKRETATLKCYPIPRHDTVYWYQQGPGQDPQFLISFYEKMQSDKGSIPDRFSAQQFSDYHSELNMSSLELGDSALYFCASSSETSGAGETQYFGPGTRLLVL.

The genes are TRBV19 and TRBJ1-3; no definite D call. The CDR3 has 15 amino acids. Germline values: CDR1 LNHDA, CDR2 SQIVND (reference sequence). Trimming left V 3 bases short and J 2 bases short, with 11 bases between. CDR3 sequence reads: CASSMTTAAGNTIYF. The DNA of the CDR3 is TGTGCCAGTAGTATGACTACTGCGGCTGGAAACACCATATATTTT.

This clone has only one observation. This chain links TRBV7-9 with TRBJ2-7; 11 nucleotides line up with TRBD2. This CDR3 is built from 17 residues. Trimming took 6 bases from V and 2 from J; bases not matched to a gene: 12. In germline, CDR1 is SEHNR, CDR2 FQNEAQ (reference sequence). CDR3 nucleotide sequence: TGTGCCAGCAGTATGGGGCTAGCGGGGGGTCCGGCCTACGAGCAGTACTTC. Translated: CASSMGLAGGPAYEQYF.